Listed below are T cell receptor beta chains from one sample, sequenced in a study of T-cell memory formation after mild COVID-19. TCRdb re-analysed the 5' RACE reads in MiXCR, keeping a single row per CDR3 protein. There are roughly 450,000 distinct CDR3 sequences in the sample; roughly 20% occur only once, and around an eighth lies in the top ten. Sequencing input: PBMCs or a T cell subset sorted from them (not recorded which). The receptors were sampled from an adult woman who had mild COVID-19 (a few samples of this study predate the infection). Cell type and time point are not known. CDR3s include the opening cysteine and the closing phenylalanine or tryptophan. The order of the fields is CDR3 length, clone size, D gene, V gene, J gene, CDR3 DNA, CDR3 protein. The D gene is left open where the match is weak. Not all rows give a size; the values are once, few, many and, for expanded clones, a class.

15	few	.	TRBV20-1	TRBJ1-5	TGCAGTGCTAGGGCTTCGGGGAATCCCAATCAGCCCCAGCATTTT	CSARASGNPNQPQHF
11	few	.	TRBV12-3/TRBV12-4	TRBJ2-3	TGTGCCAGCACCCAAGGAGATACGCAGTATTTT	CASTQGDTQYF
14	few	TRBD2	TRBV5-8	TRBJ2-1	TGTGCCAGCTTCGAGCGGGGAACCTACAATGAGCAGTTCTTC	CASFERGTYNEQFF
14	few	.	TRBV7-2	TRBJ1-5	TGTGCCAGCAGCTCGGGAGGGGCAGGGCTGCCCCAGCATTTT	CASSSGGAGLPQHF
16	.	TRBD1	TRBV9	TRBJ2-5	TGTGCCAGCAGCGAATGGGACAGGGGGCATGGGGAGACCCAGTACTTC	CASSEWDRGHGETQYF
19	few	.	TRBV5-8	TRBJ2-6	TGTGCCAGCAGCTTTCTGGACAGATATGACTTCTCTGGGGCCAACGTCCTGACTTTC	CASSFLDRYDFSGANVLTF
13	few	.	TRBV14	TRBJ2-4	TGTGCCAGCAGCCAAGGACCGGGGAACATTCAGTACTTC	CASSQGPGNIQYF
17	.	TRBD2	TRBV10-3	TRBJ2-1	TGTGCCATCAGTGAGCCGATGGCGGGAGAGGGGATAAATGAGCAGTTCTTC	CAISEPMAGEGINEQFF
12	.	.	TRBV2	TRBJ1-1	TGTGCCAGCAGACTAGTGTTAACTGAAGCTTTCTTT	CASRLVLTEAFF
17	few	.	TRBV7-9	TRBJ1-2	TGTGCCAGCAGCTTAACCGGGACCCAGGGAGGCGGGTATGGCTACACCTTC	CASSLTGTQGGGYGYTF
15	many	TRBD1	TRBV5-1	TRBJ1-4	TGCGCCAGCAGCGGGGCTGGACAGGGCGGTGAAAAACTGTTTTTT	CASSGAGQGGEKLFF
13	.	.	TRBV5-1	TRBJ2-7	TGCGCCAGCAGCTGGGGAACAGGTTACGAGCAGTACTTC	CASSWGTGYEQYF
17	few	TRBD1	TRBV15	TRBJ1-5	TGTGCCACCAGCAGAGATCGAGGACAGGGTCGGGGTCAGCCCCAGCATTTT	CATSRDRGQGRGQPQHF
16	few	TRBD1	TRBV7-8	TRBJ2-3	TGTGCCAGCAGCAGACAAACCGGGACAGGCACAGATACGCAGTATTTT	CASSRQTGTGTDTQYF
14	few	TRBD1	TRBV5-1	TRBJ1-4	TGCGCCAGCAGCTCCGGGACAGATAATGAAAAACTGTTTTTT	CASSSGTDNEKLFF
15	.	TRBD2	TRBV30	TRBJ2-1	TGTGCCTGGAGTGTCGGGACTAGCGGGGGGGTTGAGCAGTTCTTC	CAWSVGTSGGVEQFF
16	few	TRBD2	TRBV5-1	TRBJ2-5	TGCGCCAGCAGCTCCGGACTAGCGGGGGTCCAAGAGACCCAGTACTTC	CASSSGLAGVQETQYF
14	.	.	TRBV6-2/TRBV6-3	TRBJ2-2	TGTGCCAGCAGTTACCGGCAGGACACCGGGGAGCTGTTTTTT	CASSYRQDTGELFF
14	few	.	TRBV15	TRBJ2-5	TGTGCCACCAGCAGAGAAAGGGGCGGCGAGACCCAGTACTTC	CATSRERGGETQYF
20	few	.	TRBV5-1	TRBJ2-1	TGCGCCAGCAACAGGGGGGGGGTCCTAGATACGAGCAGGGTCGGAAATGAGCAGTTCTTC	CASNRGGVLDTSRVGNEQFF
16	.	.	TRBV5-6	TRBJ1-1	TGTGCCAGCAGCCCCCGGAGAAGGGTCCGTGACACTGAAGCTTTCTTT	CASSPRRRVRDTEAFF
15	.	.	TRBV4-2	TRBJ2-3	TGTGCCAGCAGCCAAGACCTCTCGGGGTCAGATACGCAGTATTTT	CASSQDLSGSDTQYF
14	.	.	TRBV12-3/TRBV12-4	TRBJ1-1	TGTGCCAGCAGCCTTGGACACCTGAACACTGAAGCTTTCTTT	CASSLGHLNTEAFF
15	few	TRBD1	TRBV12-3/TRBV12-4	TRBJ1-6	TGTGCCAGCAGTTTACTCGCAGGGGGCAATTCACCCCTCCACTTT	CASSLLAGGNSPLHF
17	.	TRBD1	TRBV7-3	TRBJ1-6	TGTGCCAGCAGCCTAACCGGGACAGGGGGTTTTAATTCACCCCTCCACTTT	CASSLTGTGGFNSPLHF
14	many	TRBD1	TRBV7-9	TRBJ2-7	TGTGCCAGCAGCTCTAGGGACAGGGCCTACGAGCAGTACTTC	CASSSRDRAYEQYF
14	.	TRBD1	TRBV5-1	TRBJ1-3	TGCGCCAGCAGCTTGGGGACAGGGGGAAACACCATATATTTT	CASSLGTGGNTIYF
17	once	TRBD1	TRBV7-2	TRBJ2-2	TGTGCCAGCAGCTTAGCCCTATACAGGGGGAACACCGGGGAGCTGTTTTTT	CASSLALYRGNTGELFF
17	.	.	TRBV15	TRBJ2-1	TGTGCCACCAGCAGGGGTTGGGTGCGGGGAACACACAATGAGCAGTTCTTC	CATSRGWVRGTHNEQFF
15	.	TRBD2	TRBV6-2/TRBV6-3	TRBJ2-7	TGTGCCAGCAGTCCATTAAGCGGGAGGGCCTACGAGCAGTACTTC	CASSPLSGRAYEQYF
11	few	.	TRBV20-1	TRBJ2-7	TGCAGTGCCCCGGACGGGTACGAGCAGTACTTC	CSAPDGYEQYF
15	.	.	TRBV5-1	TRBJ1-1	TGCGCCAGCAGCCGCGGGGATGGGGAGAACACTGAAGCTTTCTTT	CASSRGDGENTEAFF
15	many	.	TRBV5-1	TRBJ2-3	TGCGCCAGCAGCTTGACCGCGACTACGGAGGAGTCGCAGTATTTT	CASSLTATTEESQYF
11	few	.	TRBV12-3/TRBV12-4	TRBJ2-1	TGTGCCAGCAGCCAGGGGACAGAGCAGTTCTTC	CASSQGTEQFF
14	few	.	TRBV25-1	TRBJ2-7	TGTGCCAGCAGGGGGGGAGCGGGCCGCTACGAGCAGTACTTC	CASRGGAGRYEQYF
11	few	.	TRBV2	TRBJ2-1	TGTGCCAGCTACTTGTTCCCCGAGCAGTTCTTC	CASYLFPEQFF
16	many	TRBD2	TRBV18	TRBJ2-5	TGTGCCAGCTCACCACCGTTAGCGGGAGGCCGAGAGACCCAGTACTTC	CASSPPLAGGRETQYF
15	many	TRBD2	TRBV7-2	TRBJ2-1	TGTGCCAGCAGCTTGGCCGGACTAGCGAGGCATGAGCAGTTCTTC	CASSLAGLARHEQFF
13	.	TRBD1	TRBV2	TRBJ1-2	TGTGCCAGCAGGGAGGACAGGTCAGATGGCTACACCTTC	CASREDRSDGYTF
15	few	.	TRBV5-4	TRBJ1-1	TGTGCCAGCAGCCCGGAGGCGCGGATGAACACTGAAGCTTTCTTT	CASSPEARMNTEAFF
16	.	.	TRBV4-1	TRBJ2-3	TGCGCCAGCAGCCCCTCGGGGGCCGCGGACACAGATACGCAGTATTTT	CASSPSGAADTDTQYF
12	.	.	TRBV2	TRBJ2-7	TGTGCCAGCAGTGAGTATCCCTACGAGCAGTACTTC	CASSEYPYEQYF
12	.	TRBD1	TRBV30	TRBJ1-1	TGTGCCTGGATCCTAACAGGGGGGTTTGCTTTCTTT	CAWILTGGFAFF
15	.	.	TRBV9	TRBJ2-3	TGTGCCAGCAGCGCTTCGGGAGCAAGGTTGGATACGCAGTATTTT	CASSASGARLDTQYF
13	.	TRBD1	TRBV6-5	TRBJ2-1	TGTGCCAGCAGCGGACAGGGACGGAATGAGCAGTTCTTC	CASSGQGRNEQFF
15	many	TRBD2	TRBV5-6	TRBJ2-1	TGTGCCAGCAGCCTACGCGGGGGGGCCTACAATGAGCAGTTCTTC	CASSLRGGAYNEQFF
15	.	TRBD2	TRBV5-5	TRBJ2-1	TGTGCCAGCAGCCTTCTAGCGGGTTACTACAATGAGCAGTTCTTC	CASSLLAGYYNEQFF
14	.	.	TRBV27	TRBJ2-3	TGTGCCAGCAGTTTAGGGGACACCAAATATACGCAGTATTTT	CASSLGDTKYTQYF
18	few	TRBD1	TRBV7-9	TRBJ1-3	TGTGCCAGCAGTCGCCATAGTCCGGGACAGGGAGCCGGAAACACCATATATTTT	CASSRHSPGQGAGNTIYF
14	.	.	TRBV12-3/TRBV12-4	TRBJ2-2	TGTGCCAGCAGGGCGGAGGTGACCACCGGGGAGCTGTTTTTT	CASRAEVTTGELFF
13	few	.	TRBV20-1	TRBJ1-1	TGCAGTGCTAGAGAGGGTATCAGCACTGAAGCTTTCTTT	CSAREGISTEAFF
14	.	TRBD1	TRBV27	TRBJ2-7	TGTGCCAGCAGTGAATTGGACAGGCCCGACGAGCAGTACTTC	CASSELDRPDEQYF
17	.	.	TRBV20-1	TRBJ1-6	TGCAGTGCTAGAGATCGCCAGGCGGAGACCTATAATTCACCCCTCCACTTT	CSARDRQAETYNSPLHF